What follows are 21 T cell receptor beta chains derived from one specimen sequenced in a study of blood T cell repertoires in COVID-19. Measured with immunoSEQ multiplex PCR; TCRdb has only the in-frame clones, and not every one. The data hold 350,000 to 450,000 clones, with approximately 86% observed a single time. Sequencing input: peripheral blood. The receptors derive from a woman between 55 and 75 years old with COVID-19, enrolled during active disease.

CDR3 sequence (DNA): TGTGCCAGCAGCTTAGGGTTCCGCGGGGGGGTTTACAATGAGCAGTTCTTC. Translating gives CASSLGFRGGVYNEQFF. The chain couples TRBV7-8 to TRBJ2-1; 9 bases line up with TRBD2. V gave up 1 base and J gave up 4 bases; unmatched junction bases: 8. The CDR3 is 17 residues long. The germline gives CDR1 SGHVS, CDR2 FQNEAQ.

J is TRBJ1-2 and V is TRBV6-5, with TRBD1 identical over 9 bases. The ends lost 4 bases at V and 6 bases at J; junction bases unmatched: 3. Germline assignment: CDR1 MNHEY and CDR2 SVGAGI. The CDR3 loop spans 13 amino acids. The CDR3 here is CASSLQGADGYTF. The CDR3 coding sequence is TGTGCCAGCAGTTTACAGGGGGCTGATGGCTACACCTTC.

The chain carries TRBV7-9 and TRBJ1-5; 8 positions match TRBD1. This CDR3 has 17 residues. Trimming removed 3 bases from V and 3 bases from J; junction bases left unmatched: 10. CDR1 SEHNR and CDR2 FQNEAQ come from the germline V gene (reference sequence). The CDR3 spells CASSFFTGQANNQPQHF. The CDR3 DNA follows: TGTGCCAGCAGCTTCTTCACGGGACAGGCTAACAATCAGCCCCAGCATTTT.

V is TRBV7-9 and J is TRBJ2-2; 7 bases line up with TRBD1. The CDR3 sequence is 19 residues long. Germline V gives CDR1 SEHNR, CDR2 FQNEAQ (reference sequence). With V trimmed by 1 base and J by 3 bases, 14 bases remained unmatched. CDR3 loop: CASSLGKGRQGEHTGELFF. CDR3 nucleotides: TGTGCCAGCAGCTTAGGCAAGGGGCGTCAGGGGGAACACACCGGGGAGCTGTTTTTT.

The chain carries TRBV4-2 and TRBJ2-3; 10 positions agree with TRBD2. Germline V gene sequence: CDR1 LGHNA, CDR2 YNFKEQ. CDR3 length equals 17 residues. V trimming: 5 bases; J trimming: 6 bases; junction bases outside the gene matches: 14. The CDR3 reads CASSSSGLAGDGDTQYF. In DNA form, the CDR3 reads TGTGCCAGCAGCTCCTCGGGTCTAGCGGGGGATGGTGATACGCAGTATTTT.

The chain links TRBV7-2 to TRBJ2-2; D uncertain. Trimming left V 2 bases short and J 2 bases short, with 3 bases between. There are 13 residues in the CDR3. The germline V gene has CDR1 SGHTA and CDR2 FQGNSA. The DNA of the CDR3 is TGTGCCAGCAGCTTATTAAACACCGGGGAGCTGTTTTTT. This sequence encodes CASSLLNTGELFF.

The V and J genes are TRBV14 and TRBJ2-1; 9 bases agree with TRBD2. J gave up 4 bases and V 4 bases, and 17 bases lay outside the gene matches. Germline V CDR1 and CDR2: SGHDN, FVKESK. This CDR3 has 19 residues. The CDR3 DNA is TGTGCCAGCAGCCCGCTCGGTGGAGCGGGGGGTCATCCTTACAATGAGCAGTTCTTC. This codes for CASSPLGGAGGHPYNEQFF.

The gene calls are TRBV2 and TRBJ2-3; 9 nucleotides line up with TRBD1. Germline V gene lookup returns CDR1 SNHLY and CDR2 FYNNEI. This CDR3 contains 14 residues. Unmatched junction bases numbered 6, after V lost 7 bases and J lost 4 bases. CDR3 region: CASTWDRAADTQYF. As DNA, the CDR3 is TGTGCCAGCACTTGGGACAGGGCTGCAGATACGCAGTATTTT. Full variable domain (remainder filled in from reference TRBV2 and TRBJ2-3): EPEVTQTPSHQVTQMGQEVILRCVPISNHLYFYWYRQILGQKVEFLVSFYNNEISEKSEIFDDQFSVERPDGSNFTLKIRSTKLEDSAMYFCASTWDRAADTQYFGPGTRLTVL.

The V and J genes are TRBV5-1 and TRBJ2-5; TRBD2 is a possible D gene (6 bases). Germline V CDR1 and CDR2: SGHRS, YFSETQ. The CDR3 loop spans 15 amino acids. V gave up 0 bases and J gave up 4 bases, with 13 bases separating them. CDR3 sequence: CASSLVEGSGETQYF. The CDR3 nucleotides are TGCGCCAGCAGCTTGGTGGAGGGGAGCGGAGAGACCCAGTACTTC.

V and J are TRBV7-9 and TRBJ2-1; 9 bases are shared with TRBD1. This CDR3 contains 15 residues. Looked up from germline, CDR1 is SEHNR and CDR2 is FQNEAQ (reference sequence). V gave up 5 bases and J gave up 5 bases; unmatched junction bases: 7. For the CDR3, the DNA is TGTGCCAGCAGCCCACCCGGGACAGGGAACAATGAGCAGTTCTTC. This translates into CASSPPGTGNNEQFF.

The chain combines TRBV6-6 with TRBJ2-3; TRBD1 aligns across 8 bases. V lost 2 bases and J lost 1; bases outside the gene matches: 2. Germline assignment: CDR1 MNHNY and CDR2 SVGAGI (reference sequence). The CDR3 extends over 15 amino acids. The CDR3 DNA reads TGTGCCAGCAGTTACCCGGGACAGGGCACAGATACGCAGTATTTT. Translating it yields CASSYPGQGTDTQYF.

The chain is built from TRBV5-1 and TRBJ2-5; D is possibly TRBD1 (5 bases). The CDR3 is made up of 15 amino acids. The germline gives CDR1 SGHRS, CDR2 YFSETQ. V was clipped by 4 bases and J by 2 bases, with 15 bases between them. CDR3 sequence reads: CASSPTGPRQETQYF. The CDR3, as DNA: TGCGCCAGCAGCCCTACAGGCCCCCGTCAAGAGACCCAGTACTTC.

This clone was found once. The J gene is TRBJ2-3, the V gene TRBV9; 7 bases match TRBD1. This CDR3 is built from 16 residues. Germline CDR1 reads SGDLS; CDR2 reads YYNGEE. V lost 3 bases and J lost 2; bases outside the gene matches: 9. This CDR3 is CASSARGGQLTDTQYF. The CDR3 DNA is TGTGCCAGCAGCGCGAGAGGGGGACAGCTCACAGATACGCAGTATTTT.

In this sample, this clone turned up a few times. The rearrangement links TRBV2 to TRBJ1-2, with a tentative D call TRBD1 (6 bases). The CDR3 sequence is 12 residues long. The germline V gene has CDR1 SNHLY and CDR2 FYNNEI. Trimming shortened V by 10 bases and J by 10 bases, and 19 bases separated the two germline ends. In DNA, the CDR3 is TGTGCCACCCCCAGGGGACCACTTGTCTACACCTTC. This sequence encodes CATPRGPLVYTF.

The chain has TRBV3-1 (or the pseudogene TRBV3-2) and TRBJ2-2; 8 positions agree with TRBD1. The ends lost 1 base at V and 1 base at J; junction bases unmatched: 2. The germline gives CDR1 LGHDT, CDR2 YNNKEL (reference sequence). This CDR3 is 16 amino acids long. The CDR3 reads CASSQGTGRNTGELFF. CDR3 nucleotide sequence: TGTGCCAGCAGCCAAGGGACAGGGAGGAACACCGGGGAGCTGTTTTTT.

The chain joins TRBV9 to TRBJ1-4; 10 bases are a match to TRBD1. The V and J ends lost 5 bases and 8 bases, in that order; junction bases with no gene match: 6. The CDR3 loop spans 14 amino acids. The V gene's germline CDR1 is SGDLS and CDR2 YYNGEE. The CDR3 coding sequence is TGTGCCAGCAGTGCCGGGACAGGGGACGAAAAACTGTTTTTT. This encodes CASSAGTGDEKLFF.

CDR3 bases: TGTGCCAGCAGCTTAGACCGGGAGGGCACAGATACGCAGTATTTT. Translated: CASSLDREGTDTQYF. The chain carries TRBV11-2 and TRBJ2-3; 7 bases agree with TRBD2. This CDR3 contains 15 residues. V lost 0 bases to trimming and J lost 1 base; unmatched junction nucleotides: 1. Per germline, CDR1 SGHAT and CDR2 FQNNGV.

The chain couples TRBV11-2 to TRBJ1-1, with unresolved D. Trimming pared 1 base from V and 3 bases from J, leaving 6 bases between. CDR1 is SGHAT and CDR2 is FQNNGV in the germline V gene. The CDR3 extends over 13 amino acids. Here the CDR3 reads CASSLAADTEAFF. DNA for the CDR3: TGTGCCAGCAGCTTAGCGGCGGACACTGAAGCTTTCTTT.

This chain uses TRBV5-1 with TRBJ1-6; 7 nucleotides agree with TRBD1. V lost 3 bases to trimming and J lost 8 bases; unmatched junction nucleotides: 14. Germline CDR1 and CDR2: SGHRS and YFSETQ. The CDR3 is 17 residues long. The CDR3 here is CASSSPKGQESYSPLHF. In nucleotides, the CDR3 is TGCGCCAGCAGCTCTCCAAAAGGACAGGAAAGTTATTCACCCCTCCACTTT.

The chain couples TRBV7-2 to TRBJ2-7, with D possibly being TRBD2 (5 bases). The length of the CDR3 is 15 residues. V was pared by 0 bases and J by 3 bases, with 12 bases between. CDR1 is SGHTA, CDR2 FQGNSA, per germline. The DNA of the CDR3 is TGTGCCAGCAGCTTAGCGCTCAGAGGAGGCTACGAGCAGTACTTC. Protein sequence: CASSLALRGGYEQYF.

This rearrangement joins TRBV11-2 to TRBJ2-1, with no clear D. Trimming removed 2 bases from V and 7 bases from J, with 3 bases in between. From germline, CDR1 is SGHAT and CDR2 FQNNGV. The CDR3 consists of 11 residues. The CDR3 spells CASSLSNEQFF. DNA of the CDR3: TGTGCCAGCAGCTTATCTAATGAGCAGTTCTTC.